This T cell receptor (beta chain) was recorded in a study of T-cell reconstitution after alpha-beta-depleted transplantation in children. The CDR3 sequence is 13 residues long. Trimming removed 5 bases from V and 2 bases from J; junction bases left unmatched: 3. Germline V gene sequence: CDR1 SQVTM, CDR2 ANQGSEA. Preparation of the TCRbeta library used unique molecular identifiers. TCRdb re-derived calls from the PCR reads in MiXCR, one entry per CDR3 protein. The table records approximately 640,000 distinct CDR3 sequences, approximately 17% of them present only once. This clonotype was seen ten or more times.

The chain is built from TRBV29-1 and TRBJ1-2; 9 positions agree with TRBD1. The starting material was PBMCs from the stem cell graft donor, obtained from the stem cell graft. The sequence came from a human donor who donated a stem cell graft to a child with acute myeloid leukemia. The CDR3 region is CSVSDRGNYGYTF. Here the CDR3 DNA reads TGCAGCGTTTCTGACAGGGGGAACTATGGCTACACCTTC.